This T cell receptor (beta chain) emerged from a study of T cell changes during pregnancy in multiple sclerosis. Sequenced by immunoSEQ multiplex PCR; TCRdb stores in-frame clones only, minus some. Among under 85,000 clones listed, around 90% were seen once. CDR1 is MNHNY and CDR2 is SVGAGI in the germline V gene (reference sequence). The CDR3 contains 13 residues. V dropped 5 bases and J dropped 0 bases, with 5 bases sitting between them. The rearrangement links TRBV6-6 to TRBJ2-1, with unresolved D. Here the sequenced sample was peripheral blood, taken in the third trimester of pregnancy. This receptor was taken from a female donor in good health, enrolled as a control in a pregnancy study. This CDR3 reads CASSPNSYNEQFF. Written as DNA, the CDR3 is TGTGCCAGCAGTCCCAACTCCTACAATGAGCAGTTCTTC.